This TCR beta chain was sequenced for a study of blood T cell repertoires in COVID-19. Overall study: Acute and convalescent COVID-19 specimens originated in the United States, Italy and Spain.

V lost 10 bases to trimming and J lost 4 bases; unmatched junction nucleotides: 12. CDR1 is ENHRY, CDR2 SYGVKD, per germline. The CDR3 covers 15 residues. Original processing notes: Quantification of nucleated cells was approximated via reference gene primer amplification. Measured with immunoSEQ multiplex PCR; TCRdb has only the in-frame clones, and not every one. V and J calls plus clone size are reproduced from that table; the DNA served to infer D and trimming. The sample holds around 33,000 clones, less than 95% seen once. The receptor was derived from a man older than 75 with acute or convalescent COVID-19. The V gene is TRBV10-3, the J gene TRBJ1-5; 8 nucleotides match TRBD1. The sequencing input was peripheral blood. This CDR3 reads CASRADRVQNQPQHF. The CDR3 nucleotides read TGTGCCAGTAGAGCGGACAGGGTCCAAAATCAGCCCCAGCATTTT.